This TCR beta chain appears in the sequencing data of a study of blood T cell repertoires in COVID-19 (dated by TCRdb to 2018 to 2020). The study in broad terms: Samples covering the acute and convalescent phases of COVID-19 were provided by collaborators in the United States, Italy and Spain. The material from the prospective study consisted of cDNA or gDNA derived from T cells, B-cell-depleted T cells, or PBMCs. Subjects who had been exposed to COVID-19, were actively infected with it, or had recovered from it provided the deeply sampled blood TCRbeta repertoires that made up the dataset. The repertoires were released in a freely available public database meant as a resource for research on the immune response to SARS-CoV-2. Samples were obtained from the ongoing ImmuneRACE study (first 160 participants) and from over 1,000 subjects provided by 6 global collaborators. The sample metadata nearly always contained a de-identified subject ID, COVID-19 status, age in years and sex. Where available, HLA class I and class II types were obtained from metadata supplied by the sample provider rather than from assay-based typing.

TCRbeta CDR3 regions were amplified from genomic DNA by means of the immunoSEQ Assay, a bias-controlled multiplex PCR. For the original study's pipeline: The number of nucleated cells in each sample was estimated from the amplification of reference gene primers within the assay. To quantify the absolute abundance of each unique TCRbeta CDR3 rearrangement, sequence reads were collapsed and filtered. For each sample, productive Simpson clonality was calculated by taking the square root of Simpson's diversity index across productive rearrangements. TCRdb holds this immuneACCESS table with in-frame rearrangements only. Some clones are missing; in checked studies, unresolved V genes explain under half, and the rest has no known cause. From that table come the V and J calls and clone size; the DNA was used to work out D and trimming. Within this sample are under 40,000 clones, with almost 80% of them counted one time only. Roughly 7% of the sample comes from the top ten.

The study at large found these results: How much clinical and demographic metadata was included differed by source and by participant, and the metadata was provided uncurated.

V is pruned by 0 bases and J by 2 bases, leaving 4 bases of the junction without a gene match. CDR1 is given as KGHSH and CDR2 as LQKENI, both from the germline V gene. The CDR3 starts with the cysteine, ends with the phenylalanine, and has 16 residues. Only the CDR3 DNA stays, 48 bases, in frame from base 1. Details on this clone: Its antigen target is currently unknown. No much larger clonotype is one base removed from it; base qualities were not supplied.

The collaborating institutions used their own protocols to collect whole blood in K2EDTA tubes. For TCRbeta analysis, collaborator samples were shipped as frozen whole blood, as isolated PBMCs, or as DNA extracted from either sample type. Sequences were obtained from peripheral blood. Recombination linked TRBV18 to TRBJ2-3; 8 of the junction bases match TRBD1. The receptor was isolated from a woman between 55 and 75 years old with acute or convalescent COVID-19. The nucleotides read TGTGCCAGCTCACCACCGACAGGGGCCACCACAGATACGCAGTATTTT. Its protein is CASSPPTGATTDTQYF.